This is a list of T cell receptor beta chains from one sample in a study of shared T cell receptors in the human thymus. Repertoires were generated with immunoSEQ multiplex PCR, while TCRdb's copy carries only in-frame clones and drops some. The sample carries 500,000 to 750,000 clones, 70% to 90% recorded once. These same data were also listed under a study on human thymus T cells.

Sequenced material: thymocytes. Every receptor here comes from a boy under three years old with a congenital heart defect. CDR3s include the opening cysteine and the closing phenylalanine or tryptophan. D genes are given only for firm matches. Expanded clones get a size class; other rows say once, few or many, or leave the size out.

>-|-|TRBJ2-2|TRBV6-1
CASSENRRGAGELFF
TGTGCCAGCAGTGAAAACCGTCGGGGTGCCGGGGAGCTGTTTTTT
>-|-|TRBJ2-5|TRBV9
CASSVGGRGLRTQYF
TGTGCCAGCAGCGTAGGAGGGCGGGGCCTCAGGACCCAGTACTTC
>-|-|TRBJ1-2|TRBV5-4
CASSFSYGYTF
TGTGCCAGCAGCTTCAGCTATGGCTACACCTTC
>TRBD1|-|TRBJ2-1|TRBV7-9
CASSPEGGQGHNEQFF
TGTGCCAGCAGCCCCGAGGGGGGACAGGGCCACAATGAGCAGTTCTTC
>TRBD1|once|TRBJ2-7|TRBV28
CASSFSQGQIYEQYF
TGTGCCAGCAGTTTCTCCCAGGGACAGATCTACGAGCAGTACTTC
>-|-|TRBJ2-7|TRBV5-6
CASSMFRGESMNEQYF
TGTGCCAGCAGCATGTTCAGGGGAGAGAGCATGAACGAGCAGTACTTC
>-|once|TRBJ2-7|TRBV12-2
CASRSHNPSPPVVYEQYF
TGTGCAAGTCGCTCCCACAACCCGTCCCCACCAGTCGTCTACGAGCAGTACTTC
>TRBD2|-|TRBJ2-7|TRBV27
CASSFGLAGYEQYF
TGTGCCAGCAGTTTCGGACTAGCTGGTTACGAGCAGTACTTC
>-|-|TRBJ1-2|TRBV21-1
CASSPAGRECGYTF
TGTGCCAGCAGTCCAGCGGGGAGGGAGTGTGGCTACACCTTC
>TRBD2|-|TRBJ2-4|TRBV27
CASSPPGGANIQYF
TGTGCCAGCAGTCCCCCGGGGGGAGCGAACATTCAGTACTTC
>-|once|TRBJ2-6|TRBV11-2
CASSQPNRVSGANVLTF
TGTGCCAGCAGCCAGCCCAACAGGGTCTCTGGGGCCAACGTCCTGACTTTC
>-|-|TRBJ2-1|TRBV7-8
CASSPGWVEQFF
TGTGCCAGCAGCCCCGGGTGGGTTGAGCAGTTCTTC
>-|-|TRBJ2-1|TRBV7-2
CASSLLGGDYNEQFF
TGTGCCAGCAGCTTACTAGGAGGGGACTACAATGAGCAGTTCTTC
>-|-|TRBJ2-1|TRBV28
CANTGPIYNEQFF
TGTGCCAACACAGGGCCGATCTACAATGAGCAGTTCTTC
>-|-|TRBJ2-7|TRBV15
CATSPSRVRDYEQYF
TGTGCCACCAGCCCTTCTCGGGTCCGGGACTACGAGCAGTACTTC
>-|-|TRBJ1-4|TRBV30
CAWDGAAGEKLFF
TGTGCCTGGGACGGCGCCGCGGGTGAAAAACTGTTTTTT
>TRBD2|-|TRBJ2-2|TRBV2
CASRLGLAANTGELFF
TGTGCCAGCAGGCTTGGACTAGCGGCGAACACCGGGGAGCTGTTTTTT
>-|-|TRBJ2-1|TRBV4-1
CASSHGDSSYNEQFF
TGCGCCAGCAGCCACGGGGATAGCTCCTACAATGAGCAGTTCTTC
>TRBD2|-|TRBJ2-3|TRBV30
CAWSPGLAGDGDTQYF
TGTGCCTGGAGTCCAGGGCTAGCGGGGGACGGGGATACGCAGTATTTT
>-|-|TRBJ2-5|TRBV7-8
CASSARWGGETQYF
TGTGCCAGCAGCGCCCGGTGGGGGGGCGAGACCCAGTACTTC
>TRBD2|-|TRBJ2-7|TRBV7-2
CASSLGTSGESYEQYF
TGTGCCAGCAGCTTAGGGACTAGCGGGGAATCCTACGAGCAGTACTTC
>TRBD1|-|TRBJ2-7|TRBV28
CASSLGQAVYEQYF
TGTGCCAGCAGTTTGGGACAGGCCGTCTACGAGCAGTACTTC
>TRBD1|-|TRBJ2-7|TRBV4-1
CASSQAPDRGEQYF
TGCGCCAGCAGCCAAGCTCCGGACAGGGGGGAGCAGTACTTC
>TRBD2|-|TRBJ2-3|TRBV25-1
CASSCSGGSTDTQYF
TGTGCCAGCAGTTGTAGCGGGGGGAGCACAGATACGCAGTATTTT
>TRBD1|once|TRBJ2-3|TRBV10-3
CAIRGQGSTDTQYF
TGTGCCATCAGGGGACAGGGGAGCACAGATACGCAGTATTTT
>TRBD2|-|TRBJ2-7|TRBV4-1
CASSHRTSGRTYEQYF
TGCGCCAGCAGCCACCGGACTAGCGGGCGAACCTACGAGCAGTACTTC
>-|-|TRBJ2-2|TRBV6-6
CASSYSGGELFF
TGTGCCAGCAGTTACTCCGGCGGGGAGCTGTTTTTT